This TCR beta chain was observed in a study of graft-versus-host responses after intestinal transplantation (dated by TCRdb to the early 2020s). In terms of the full investigation: Recipients received multivisceral, liver-intestinal, or isolated intestinal transplants. Donor T cell macrochimerism was defined as a peak of at least 4% donor T cells among recipient peripheral blood mononuclear cells. The cohort enrolled about two dozen intestinal transplant recipients, one of whom was a retransplant, and a few patients without pretransplant specimens were excluded. To identify alloreactive clones, pre-transplant mixed lymphocyte reaction products were sequenced and compared with unstimulated pre-transplant donor and recipient T cells. All recipients received anti-thymocyte globulin induction followed by maintenance tacrolimus and steroids for around three years. Bulk TCR-beta CDR3 sequencing was used to track graft-versus-host and host-versus-graft alloreactive T cell clones in the graft, circulation and bone marrow after intestinal transplantation. Samples from a few later patients were sequenced in-house on an Illumina MiSeq with MiXCR processing rather than by the commercial service. The investigation overall reported the following: Early after transplant, peak levels of circulating GvH clones were associated with declines in HvG clones. Conclusions were limited by the relatively low number and heterogeneity of intestinal transplant patients. In the allografts of patients with donor T cell macrochimerism, GvH to HvG T cell clonal ratios were high. GvH clones were detected in recipient bone marrow, and some of these GvH clones were observed earlier in ileal mucosa or blood, consistent with an intestinal mucosal origin.

Comments on this clone: Base qualities are not at hand, and no much larger clone is one base apart.

The time point tag for this specimen amounts to: cells obtained before transplantation from donor or recipient. In mixed lymphocyte reactions, about 200,000 CFSE-labeled pre-transplant responders were plated with about 200,000 irradiated violet-dye-labeled stimulators and cultured for around 6 days. Proliferating CD3+CD4+CFSE-low and CD3+CD8+CFSE-low responder cells were FACS-sorted on a BD Influx sorter after the mixed lymphocyte reaction. The method was the immunoSEQ multiplex PCR assay. For most patients, genomic DNA was isolated with the Qiagen DNeasy Blood and Tissue Kit and sent frozen to Adaptive Biotechnologies for TCR sequencing. Adaptive Biotechnologies carried out high-throughput TCR-beta CDR3 sequencing of genomic DNA for most patients. From the authors' description of their analysis: TCR sequencing data for 15 to 20 patients were retrieved from Adaptive's ImmunoSEQ software; a few other patients were processed with MiXCR and VDJtools. To correct CD4 versus CD8 sorting errors, sequences present in both subsets at a frequency ratio below 5:1 were removed. Because the origin of CDR3 nucleotide sequences shared between donor and recipient could not be assigned, those sequences were removed. Alloreactive clones required at least 2-fold expansion over unstimulated cells and minimum CFSE-low frequency of 0.002% (template counts) or 0.001% (read counts). Clones detected in sequenced pre-transplant spleen, lymph node, or MLR CFSE-low populations of the donor or recipient were defined as mappable. The cumulative frequency of alloreactive clones was calculated as a percentage of all sequences, weighted by copy number. This immuneACCESS table, as held by TCRdb, lists in-frame sequences with V and J called but not all clones. Of the missing ones, under half trace to an unresolved V gene in checked studies; the others have no known cause. V and J calls and clone size are copied from that table; D and trimming were computed from the DNA. In this sample the table shows 13,000 to 15,000 clones, over 30% of which occur a single time. The top ten clones comprise around 1.1% of the sample.

Inclusive of the bounding cysteine and phenylalanine, the CDR3 is 13 residues long. CDR3 DNA is the only sequence kept; it has 39 bases, read in frame from the first base. Source: alloreactive CD4+ T cells from a mixed lymphocyte reaction culture, taken before intestinal transplant. According to the study, the label for this sample's cell subset or site signals: CFSE-low proliferating T cells sorted from approximately 6-day pre-transplant mixed lymphocyte reaction (GvH or HvG direction). The chain was built from TRBV21-1 and TRBJ2-3; the D call of TRBD2 is as the table states it, not checked on the DNA. TRBV21-1 is given as a pseudogene. This TCR was sampled from a human patient who received an intestinal transplant. The CDR3 protein: CASISGGTDTQYF. The DNA sequence is as follows: TGTGCCAGCATCAGCGGGGGCACAGATACGCAGTATTTT.